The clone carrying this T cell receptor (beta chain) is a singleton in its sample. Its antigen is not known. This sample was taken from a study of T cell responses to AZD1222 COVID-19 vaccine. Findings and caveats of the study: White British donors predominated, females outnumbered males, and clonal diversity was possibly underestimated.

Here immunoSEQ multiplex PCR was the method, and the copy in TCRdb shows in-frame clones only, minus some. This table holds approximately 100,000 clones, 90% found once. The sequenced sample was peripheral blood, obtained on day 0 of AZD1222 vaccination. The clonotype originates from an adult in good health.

The CDR3 nucleotides are TGTGCCAGCAGCTCAGGGGGGTACGAGCAGTACTTC. Translated: CASSSGGYEQYF. The chain carries TRBV5-6 and TRBJ2-7; D might be TRBD1 (7 bases). Trimming pared 3 bases from V and 4 bases from J, leaving 8 bases between. The CDR3 length is 12 residues. The V gene's germline CDR1 is SGHDT and CDR2 YYEEEE.